This is a list of T cell receptor beta chains from one sample in a study of T-cell memory formation after mild COVID-19. TCRdb reprocessed the 5' RACE reads with MiXCR, giving one entry per CDR3 protein. Here the sample spans fewer than 500,000 distinct CDR3 sequences, approximately 23% being singletons. The sample taken for sequencing was PBMCs or a T cell subset sorted from them (not recorded which). These receptor sequences come from an adult woman who had mild COVID-19 (a few samples of this study predate the infection). Cell type and time point are not known. The CDR3 runs from the conserved cysteine through the conserved F or W. A D gene is named only where the DNA matches it firmly. Clone size appears in some rows only: once, few, many, or a class for an expanded clone.

>TRBJ2-2|many|-|TRBV5-1
TGCGCCAGCAGCTTGCGGGCTGAAACGAACACCGGGGAGCTGTTTTTT
CASSLRAETNTGELFF
>TRBJ2-1|-|-|TRBV29-1
TGCAGCGCTGAAGCGAACTCAGGGTGGTACAATGAGCAGTTCTTC
CSAEANSGWYNEQFF
>TRBJ2-5|-|TRBD1|TRBV24-1
TGTGCCACCAGTGACTCGGACAGGGTGGAGACCCAGTACTTC
CATSDSDRVETQYF
>TRBJ1-1|few|-|TRBV20-1
TGCAGTGCTAGAAGAACTCGGAGGGTGAACACTGAAGCTTTCTTT
CSARRTRRVNTEAFF
>TRBJ2-7|few|-|TRBV30
TGTGCCTGGAGTGTGACTTCCTACGAGCAGTACTTC
CAWSVTSYEQYF
>TRBJ2-5|few|TRBD1|TRBV3-1
TGTGCCAGCAGCCCGCACGAGACAGGGATCGAGACCCAGTACTTC
CASSPHETGIETQYF
>TRBJ1-6|-|-|TRBV5-5
TGTGCCAGCAGCTGGAGACTTTTCGGGGGATCACCCCTCCACTTT
CASSWRLFGGSPLHF
>TRBJ2-1|few|TRBD1|TRBV7-3
TGTGCCAGCAGCTTCCGGGACAGGTTGGACAATGAGCAGTTCTTC
CASSFRDRLDNEQFF
>TRBJ2-1|few|TRBD2|TRBV7-9
TGTGCCAGCAGCTTAGCCGGAACTAGCGGGACTAATGAGCAGTTCTTC
CASSLAGTSGTNEQFF
>TRBJ2-1|few|-|TRBV5-1
TGCGCCAGTTGCGTTGACAGCTCCTACAATGAGCAGTTCTTC
CASCVDSSYNEQFF